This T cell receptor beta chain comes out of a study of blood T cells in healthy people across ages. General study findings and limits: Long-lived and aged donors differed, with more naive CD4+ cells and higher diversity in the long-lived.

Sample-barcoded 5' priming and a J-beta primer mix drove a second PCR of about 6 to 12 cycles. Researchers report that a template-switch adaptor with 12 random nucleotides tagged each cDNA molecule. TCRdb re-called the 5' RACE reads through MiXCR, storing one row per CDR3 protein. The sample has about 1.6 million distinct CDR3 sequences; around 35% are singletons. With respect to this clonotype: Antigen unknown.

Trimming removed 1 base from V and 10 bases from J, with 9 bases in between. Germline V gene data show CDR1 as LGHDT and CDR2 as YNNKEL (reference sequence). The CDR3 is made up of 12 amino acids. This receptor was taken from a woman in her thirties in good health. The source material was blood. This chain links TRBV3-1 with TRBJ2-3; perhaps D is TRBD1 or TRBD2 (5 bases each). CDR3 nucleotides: TGTGCCAGCAGCCAAGGGGACCTGTCGCAGTATTTT. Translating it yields CASSQGDLSQYF.